The entry that follows covers one TCR beta chain sequence. Its antigen is undetermined. The CDR3 is 12 amino acids. Trimming pared 6 bases from V and 8 bases from J, leaving 10 bases between. The patients, who ranged from 18 to 65 in age, presented with newly diagnosed hyperthyroidism lasting under 2 months. This sample stems from a study of T cells in Graves' hyperthyroidism and ophthalmopathy. Findings of the study overall: Most thyroid-expanded clonotypes above 0.001 were also found in blood.

Amplification targeted TCR beta CDR3 regions from RNA transcripts. HTBI primers were used for first-round RT-PCR of the TCR CDR3. One entry per CDR3 protein, called by TCRdb with MiXCR from the multiplex PCR reads. Of about 700,000 distinct CDR3 sequences in the sample, around 15% were seen once. The chain carries TRBV12-3 or TRBV12-4 and TRBJ2-2, with D uncertain. The sequenced sample consisted of blood. The sequence came from a woman aged 18-30 years with Graves' hyperthyroidism. CDR3 DNA sequence: TGTGCCAGCAGATTCACAGCGGGGGAGCTGTTTTTT. Its translation is CASRFTAGELFF.